This T cell receptor beta chain was observed in a study of graft-versus-host responses after intestinal transplantation. CDR3 size: 15 residues. The germline gives CDR1 SGHRS, CDR2 YFSETQ. Between the trimmed V and J ends, which lost 4 bases and 4 bases, there was a span of 18 bases. The data were produced by immunoSEQ multiplex PCR, yet TCRdb's version contains in-frame clones alone and is incomplete. The repertoire holds some 10,000 clones, with 25% to 40% as singletons. The specimen comprised alloreactive CD4+ T cells from a mixed lymphocyte reaction culture, sampled before transplantation. Subset described: CFSE-low proliferating T cells sorted from roughly 6-day pre-transplant mixed lymphocyte reaction (GvH or HvG direction). The sequence was obtained from a human patient who was an organ donor for intestinal transplantation. This chain connects TRBV5-1 to TRBJ2-7; D is possibly TRBD2 (5 bases). The DNA of the CDR3 is TGCGCCAGCAGCCCGAGGGCCCAGGCATGGTACGAGCAGTACTTC. It encodes CASSPRAQAWYEQYF.